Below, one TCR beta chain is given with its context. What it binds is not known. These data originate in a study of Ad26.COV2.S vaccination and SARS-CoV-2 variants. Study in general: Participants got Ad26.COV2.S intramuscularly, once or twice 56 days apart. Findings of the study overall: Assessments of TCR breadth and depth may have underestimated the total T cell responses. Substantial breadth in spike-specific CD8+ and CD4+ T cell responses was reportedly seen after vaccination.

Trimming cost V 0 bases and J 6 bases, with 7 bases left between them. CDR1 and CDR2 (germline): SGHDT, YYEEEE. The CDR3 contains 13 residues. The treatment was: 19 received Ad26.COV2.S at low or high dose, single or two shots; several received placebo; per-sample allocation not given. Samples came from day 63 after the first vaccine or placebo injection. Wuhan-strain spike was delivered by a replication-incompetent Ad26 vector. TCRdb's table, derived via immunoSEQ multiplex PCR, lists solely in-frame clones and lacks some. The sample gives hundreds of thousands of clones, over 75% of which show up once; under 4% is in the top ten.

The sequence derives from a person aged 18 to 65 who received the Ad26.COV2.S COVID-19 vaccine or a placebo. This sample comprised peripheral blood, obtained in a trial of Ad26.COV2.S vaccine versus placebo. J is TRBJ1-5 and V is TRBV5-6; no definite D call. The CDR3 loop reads CASSLGSAQPQHF. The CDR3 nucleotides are TGTGCCAGCAGCTTGGGATCTGCTCAGCCCCAGCATTTT.